These 14 T cell receptor beta chains came from one sample sequenced in a study of human T cells and chemical hapten exposure. Time point specified: patch test 1, 2 weeks after DPC sensitization. This sample's treatment: therapeutic diphenylcyclopropenone sensitization with weekly scalp DPC. MiXCR, applied by TCRdb to the RACE reads, yields one record per CDR3 protein. The sample carries 100,000 to 150,000 distinct CDR3 sequences, roughly an eighth recorded once. Sequenced material: whole blood, taken in connection with sensitization to the hapten diphenylcyclopropenone (DPC). Every receptor here comes from a man in his late teens or twenties with alopecia areata. Some clones in this sample may be carry-over from other donors' samples.

This chain joins TRBV5-1 and TRBJ2-1; unclear D gene. In germline, CDR1 is SGHRS, CDR2 YFSETQ. Trimming took 0 bases from V and 8 from J, leaving 9 bases between them. The CDR3 contains 13 residues. The CDR3 region has the DNA TGCGCCAGCAGCTTGGGGCCTACCGATGAGCAGTTCTTC. Translated, it gives CASSLGPTDEQFF.

The V gene is TRBV20-1, the J gene TRBJ1-2; perhaps TRBD1 as D (6 bases). Germline V lookup: CDR1 DFQATT, CDR2 SNEGSKA (reference sequence). CDR3 length: 15 amino acids. Trimming cost V 0 bases and J 5 bases, with 16 bases left between them. The DNA of the CDR3 is TGCAGTGCTAGAGATCTGCGGGGGCCCCGGTATGGCTACACCTTC. The encoded protein is CSARDLRGPRYGYTF.

The V and J genes are TRBV19 and TRBJ2-2; D possibly corresponds to TRBD2 (6 bases). Between the trimmed V and J ends, which lost 11 bases and 2 bases, there was a span of 15 bases. Germline V gene data show CDR1 as LNHDA and CDR2 as SQIVND (reference sequence). This CDR3 spans 14 amino acids. CDR3 residues: CAGSSGLNTGELFF. DNA of the CDR3: TGTGCCGGGTCGTCGGGACTCAACACCGGGGAGCTGTTTTTT.

The table lists this clonotype with many counts. The chain uses TRBV7-7 and TRBJ2-5; possibly TRBD2 for D (5 bases). The ends were cut back, 3 bases at V and 5 bases at J, with 10 bases in the middle. The CDR3 is 13 amino acids. Germline values: CDR1 SSHAT, CDR2 FNYEAQ (reference sequence). The chain's CDR3 is CASSLFGLETQYF. Here the CDR3 DNA reads TGTGCCAGCAGCTTGTTCGGACTCGAGACCCAGTACTTC. Using reference TRBV7-7 and TRBJ2-5 for the parts outside the CDR3, the full variable domain is GAGVSQSPRYKVTKRGQDVTLRCDPISSHATLYWYQQALGQGPEFLTYFNYEAQPDKSGLPSDRFSAERPEGSISTLTIQRTEQRDSAMYRCASSLFGLETQYFGPGTRLLVL.

This clonotype was observed many times. The genes are TRBV3-1 and TRBJ2-5; perhaps TRBD1 as D (5 bases). The CDR3 is made up of 15 amino acids. Germline V gives CDR1 LGHDT, CDR2 YNNKEL (reference sequence). The germline V and J ends were trimmed by 4 bases and 2 bases, with 14 bases remaining between them. The CDR3 DNA reads TGTGCCAGCAGCCGAGGACGACAGTCGCAAGAGACCCAGTACTTC. Amino acid sequence: CASSRGRQSQETQYF.

Many counts were recorded for this clonotype. This sequence joins TRBV3-1 and TRBJ1-1; D might be TRBD1 (5 bases). This CDR3 contains 13 residues. Germline CDR1 is LGHDT and CDR2 is YNNKEL (reference sequence). Trimming removed 4 bases at V and 7 bases at J, with 13 bases between. CDR3 sequence: CASSLWDPGEAFF. CDR3 nucleotide sequence: TGTGCCAGCAGCCTTTGGGACCCGGGTGAAGCTTTCTTT.

About this clonotype: The conserved phenylalanine or tryptophan normally closing the CDR3 is absent here, so this likely arose from a read error. The chain uses TRBV19 and TRBJ1-6, with no clear D. The CDR3 spans 13 residues. Trimming left V 3 bases short and J 7 bases short, with 7 bases between. Germline CDR1 is LNHDA and CDR2 is SQIVND (reference sequence). CDR3 sequence reads: CASSIRANSPLHL. The CDR3 coding sequence is TGTGCCAGTAGTATCCGCGCAAATTCACCCCTCCACCTT.

The chain has TRBV14 and TRBJ2-7; D may be TRBD1 or TRBD2 (6 bases each). Trimming pared 1 base from V and 6 bases from J, leaving 7 bases between. Germline values: CDR1 SGHDN, CDR2 FVKESK. The CDR3 contains 12 residues. The CDR3: CASSQGGAEQYV. DNA of the CDR3: TGTGCCAGCAGCCAAGGGGGGGCCGAGCAGTACGTC.

A few counts support this clonotype. The chain employs TRBV10-1 and TRBJ2-7, with 10 bases that match TRBD1. From germline, CDR1 is WNHNN and CDR2 SYGVQD (reference sequence). The CDR3 extends over 15 amino acids. The J segment lost 5 bases and the V segment lost 0 bases, leaving 4 bases of the junction unmatched. CDR3 sequence: CASSESLGQGNEQYF. The CDR3 region has the DNA TGCGCCAGCAGTGAGTCTCTGGGACAGGGGAACGAGCAGTACTTC.

This clonotype was seen ten or more times. This chain joins TRBV12-3 or TRBV12-4 and TRBJ1-1; D is uncertain. The germline V and J ends were trimmed by 6 bases and 1 base, with 9 bases remaining between them. The CDR3 totals 13 residues. The CDR3 loop reads CASSGLPNTEAFF. CDR3 bases: TGTGCCAGCAGCGGACTGCCGAACACTGAAGCTTTCTTT.

The V and J genes are TRBV2 and TRBJ1-5; TRBD1 aligns across 9 bases. Trimming removed 6 bases from V and 4 bases from J; junction bases left unmatched: 7. Looked up from germline, CDR1 is SNHLY and CDR2 is FYNNEI. CDR3 size: 15 residues. The CDR3 DNA is TGTGCCAGCAGGCAATCCGGGACAGGGAATCAGCCCCAGCATTTT. Its protein product is CASRQSGTGNQPQHF.

J is TRBJ2-2 and V is TRBV4-3; the D gene is possibly TRBD1 (5 bases). Germline V gene sequence: CDR1 LGHNA, CDR2 YSLEER. CDR3 size: 14 residues. V dropped 0 bases and J dropped 8 bases, with 10 bases sitting between them. CDR3 residues: CASSQDYPGGELFF. The DNA of the CDR3 is TGCGCCAGCAGCCAAGATTACCCAGGGGGGGAGCTGTTTTTT.

This clonotype is a singleton in its sample. This chain uses TRBV3-1 with TRBJ1-3; D may be TRBD1 (5 bases). Germline V gene sequence: CDR1 LGHDT, CDR2 YNNKEL (reference sequence). V dropped 0 bases and J dropped 4 bases, with 13 bases sitting between them. The CDR3 contains 16 residues. CDR3: CASSQDVNRPGNTIYF. CDR3 coding DNA: TGTGCCAGCAGCCAAGATGTTAACAGGCCGGGAAACACCATATATTTT.

This clonotype was observed a handful of times. This chain joins TRBV4-3 and TRBJ2-5, with a tentative D call TRBD2 (5 bases). CDR3 size: 15 residues. V was clipped by 0 bases and J by 7 bases, with 15 bases between them. CDR1 and CDR2 (germline): LGHNA, YSLEER. The DNA of the CDR3 is TGCGCCAGCAGCCAAGATTGGACGGGGAAGGGGACCCAGTACTTC. Its protein is CASSQDWTGKGTQYF.